Reported below is one T cell receptor (beta chain). The entry originates in a study of blood T cell repertoires in COVID-19. Overall study context: Donors in the United States, Italy and Spain gave samples during acute or convalescent COVID-19. Sources were T cells, B-cell-depleted T cells, or PBMCs; the material itself was cDNA or gDNA.

Original methodology: Using reference gene primer amplification, nucleated cell counts were estimated. The repertoire was sequenced with immunoSEQ multiplex PCR; TCRdb's copy has only in-frame clones and lacks some. The V and J calls and clone size come from that table; D and trimming were worked out from the DNA. Of about 69,000 clones in the sample, 85% to 90% were seen once. V was shortened by 6 bases and J by 0 bases, with 18 bases between the two germline ends. The CDR3 has 16 amino acids. In germline, CDR1 is WSHSY, CDR2 SAAADI. The source material was peripheral blood. This clonotype was sampled from an elderly man with acute or convalescent COVID-19. This rearrangement joins TRBV10-2 to TRBJ2-7; the D gene is possibly TRBD1 (7 bases). This CDR3 is CASRDPRQGGSYEQYF. The CDR3 DNA follows: TGCGCCAGCAGGGACCCTAGACAGGGAGGCTCCTACGAGCAGTACTTC.